One sample yielded the 18 T cell receptor beta chains listed below, sequenced in a study of regulatory T cells in long-lasting Graves disease. The time point denotes: newly diagnosed GD, antithyroid drugs for less than 3 months. PBMC RNA served as the TCR library source. The authors built TCR beta libraries using iRepertoire HTBI primers and Arm-PCR of CDR3 regions. One entry per CDR3 protein, called by TCRdb with MiXCR from the multiplex PCR reads. This sample has roughly 410,000 distinct CDR3 sequences; 15% occur once, and the top ten carry around 7.6%. This same sample was also taken into another study, of T cells in Graves' hyperthyroidism and ophthalmopathy.

This specimen consisted of peripheral blood mononuclear cells (PBMCs), obtained at new diagnosis, from a patient treated with antithyroid drugs. All receptors come from a woman between 40 and 55 years old with Graves disease.

This clonotype was seen ten or more times. The V call is TRBV12-3 or TRBV12-4, the J call TRBJ2-5; D possibly corresponds to TRBD2 (6 bases). V dropped 0 bases and J dropped 5 bases, with 10 bases sitting between them. This CDR3 has 14 residues. CDR3 amino acids: CASSLAVGGETQYF. The CDR3 coding sequence is TGTGCCAGCAGTTTAGCGGTGGGAGGCGAGACCCAGTACTTC.

This clonotype showed up many times. This chain joins TRBV12-3 or TRBV12-4 and TRBJ2-7; the match to TRBD1 covers 7 bases. The CDR3 extends over 14 amino acids. V lost 5 bases to trimming and J lost 0 bases; unmatched junction nucleotides: 4. The CDR3 here is CASSLRTGSYEQYF. The DNA of the CDR3 is TGTGCCAGCAGTCTAAGGACAGGCTCCTACGAGCAGTACTTC.

This clonotype was observed at least ten times. V is TRBV12-3 or TRBV12-4 and J is TRBJ2-1; 13 positions agree with TRBD2. Losses at the gene ends were 6 bases for V and 3 bases for J; bases not matched to a gene: 5. The CDR3 contains 16 residues. This CDR3 reads CASSPGLAGDYNEQFF. The CDR3 DNA reads as TGTGCCAGCAGCCCCGGACTAGCGGGAGACTACAATGAGCAGTTCTTC.

This clonotype came up a few times. The chain joins TRBV4-1 to TRBJ1-3, with D hard to call. CDR3 size: 11 residues. Germline assignment: CDR1 MGHRA and CDR2 YSYEKL. V was clipped by 2 bases and J by 6 bases, with 2 bases between them. In nucleotides, the CDR3 is TGCGCCAGCAGCCAACAAAACACCATATATTTT. Its protein product is CASSQQNTIYF.

About this clonotype itself: This may be a read error: a much more frequent sequence differs by one nucleotide. The CDR3 does not end in the conserved phenylalanine or tryptophan, so this is likely a read error. This chain connects TRBV20-1 to TRBJ1-2; the D gene is possibly TRBD1 (6 bases). The CDR3 has 15 amino acids. Trimming cost V 4 bases and J 7 bases, with 22 bases left between them. The germline V gene encodes CDR1 DFQATT and CDR2 SNEGSKA (reference sequence). CDR3 region: CSATQGRGAPGGYTL. The CDR3 DNA is TGCAGTGCTACCCAGGGGAGGGGCGCCCCGGGTGGCTACACCTTG.

Regarding this clonotype: One end of the junction does not line up with germline, which may come from a read error. The chain couples TRBV6-1 to TRBJ2-5, with 7 nucleotides matching TRBD2. The J call is doubtful: the DNA matches TRBJ2-1 better. Germline CDR1 reads MNHNS; CDR2 reads SASEGT. CDR3 length: 13 amino acids. CDR3 in amino acids: CAISELGLNEQFF. In DNA form, the CDR3 reads TGTGCCATCAGTGAATTGGGACTAAATGAGCAGTTCTTC.

The V and J genes are TRBV6-2 or TRBV6-3 and TRBJ2-4, with a tentative D call TRBD2 (6 bases). Germline CDR1 MNHEY, CDR2 SVGEGT. The CDR3 runs 13 residues. The V end was cut by 6 bases, the J end by 3 bases, with 9 bases between. The CDR3, as DNA: TGTGCCAGCAGCGTCGGGAGCAAAAACATTCAGTACTTC. Amino acids: CASSVGSKNIQYF.

This clonotype was detected many times. This chain joins TRBV11-2 and TRBJ2-7; D remains unclear. The V and J ends lost 1 base and 3 bases respectively, with 10 bases between them. The CDR3 has 14 residues. Germline V gives CDR1 SGHAT, CDR2 FQNNGV. CDR3 sequence: CASSLGGRYYEQYF. As DNA, the CDR3 is TGTGCCAGCAGCTTAGGGGGTCGCTACTACGAGCAGTACTTC.

This clonotype has ten or more counts. This chain uses TRBV12-3 or TRBV12-4 with TRBJ2-5; 9 nucleotides line up with TRBD2. The J segment lost 4 bases and the V segment lost 2 bases, leaving 8 bases of the junction unmatched. CDR3 size: 16 residues. The CDR3 region has the DNA TGTGCCAGCAGTTTACATAGCGGGAGAGAGATAGAGACCCAGTACTTC. Amino acid sequence: CASSLHSGREIETQYF.

This clonotype showed up many times. A junction end diverges from the germline sequence, so it may reflect a read error. The genes are TRBV5-1 and TRBJ2-3, with D tentatively TRBD1 or TRBD2 (5 bases each). CDR3 size: 12 residues. The germline V gene has CDR1 SGHRS and CDR2 YFSETQ. CDR3 amino acids: CASSLEGDTQYF. The DNA for the CDR3 is TGTGCCAGCAGTTTAGAGGGGGATACGCAGTATTTT.

This clonotype was detected many times. The gene calls are TRBV11-3 and TRBJ2-7; tentatively, D is TRBD2 (6 bases). The CDR3 consists of 14 residues. V lost 2 bases to trimming and J lost 1 base, with 9 bases between them. CDR1 and CDR2 (germline): SGHNT, YENEEA. CDR3 residues: CASSLMGGSYEQYF. The CDR3 coding sequence is TGTGCCAGCAGCTTAATGGGGGGTTCCTACGAGCAGTACTTC.

This clonotype was counted only a few times. The chain combines TRBV6-1 with TRBJ2-1; 10 bases align to TRBD2. After removal of 2 bases from V and 6 bases from J, the junction contained 4 bases not matched to a gene. The CDR3 totals 15 residues. Germline values: CDR1 MNHNS, CDR2 SASEGT. CDR3 sequence reads: CASSELAGEGNEQFF. Written as DNA, the CDR3 is TGTGCCAGCAGTGAACTAGCGGGAGAGGGCAATGAGCAGTTCTTC.

This clonotype was counted only a few times. The chain employs TRBV5-6 and TRBJ2-1; D gene unclear. This CDR3 comprises 12 residues. The germline V and J ends were trimmed by 6 bases and 7 bases, with 11 bases remaining between them. Germline V gene data show CDR1 as SGHDT and CDR2 as YYEEEE. DNA for the CDR3: TGTGCCAGCACCCAGGTGCGGAATGAGCAGTTCTTC. It is translated as CASTQVRNEQFF.

The rearrangement joins TRBV13 to TRBJ2-2, with D unresolved. Between the trimmed V and J ends, which lost 0 bases and 10 bases, there was a span of 9 bases. Germline assignment: CDR1 PRHDT and CDR2 FYEKMQ (reference sequence). CDR3 length equals 13 residues. DNA of the CDR3: TGTGCCAGCAGCTTAGGCCTTCAGACGGAGCTGTTTTTT. Translating gives CASSLGLQTELFF.

The CDR3 region has the DNA TGTGCCAGCAGTTACATGCGGGAGGACACCGGGGAGCTGTTTTTT. This sequence encodes CASSYMREDTGELFF. This chain joins TRBV6-2 or TRBV6-3 and TRBJ2-2, with 8 bases identical to TRBD2. The ends lost 2 bases at V and 3 bases at J; junction bases unmatched: 2. CDR1 is MNHEY and CDR2 is SVGEGT in the germline V gene. The length of the CDR3 is 15 residues.

This clonotype was recorded many times. V is TRBV12-3 or TRBV12-4 and J is TRBJ1-5; TRBD1 is a possible D gene (6 bases). Trimming stripped 8 bases from V and 1 base from J, with 9 bases between. CDR3 size: 13 residues. The CDR3 DNA reads TGTGCCAGCGGCACAGGGAGCAATCAGCCCCAGCATTTT. Encoded protein: CASGTGSNQPQHF.

With respect to this clonotype: One end of the junction is discordant with germline, which a read error may explain. The chain joins TRBV6-2 or TRBV6-3 to TRBJ2-1, with unresolved D. The CDR3 has 13 residues. Germline V gene data show CDR1 as MNHEY and CDR2 as SVGEGT. The CDR3 sequence is CASSEKESTSRQF. CDR3 nucleotide sequence: TGTGCCAGCAGTGAAAAAGAGAGTACGTCGAGGCAGTTC.

This clonotype has a handful of counts. V usage is TRBV20-1 and J usage is TRBJ2-3, with D tentatively TRBD1 (5 bases). Germline V CDR1 and CDR2: DFQATT, SNEGSKA (reference sequence). The CDR3 extends over 15 amino acids. V was trimmed by 0 bases and J by 1 base, leaving 11 bases between them. The CDR3 here is CSARDRGLGTDTQYF. For the CDR3, the DNA is TGCAGTGCTAGAGATAGGGGTTTAGGCACAGATACGCAGTATTTT.